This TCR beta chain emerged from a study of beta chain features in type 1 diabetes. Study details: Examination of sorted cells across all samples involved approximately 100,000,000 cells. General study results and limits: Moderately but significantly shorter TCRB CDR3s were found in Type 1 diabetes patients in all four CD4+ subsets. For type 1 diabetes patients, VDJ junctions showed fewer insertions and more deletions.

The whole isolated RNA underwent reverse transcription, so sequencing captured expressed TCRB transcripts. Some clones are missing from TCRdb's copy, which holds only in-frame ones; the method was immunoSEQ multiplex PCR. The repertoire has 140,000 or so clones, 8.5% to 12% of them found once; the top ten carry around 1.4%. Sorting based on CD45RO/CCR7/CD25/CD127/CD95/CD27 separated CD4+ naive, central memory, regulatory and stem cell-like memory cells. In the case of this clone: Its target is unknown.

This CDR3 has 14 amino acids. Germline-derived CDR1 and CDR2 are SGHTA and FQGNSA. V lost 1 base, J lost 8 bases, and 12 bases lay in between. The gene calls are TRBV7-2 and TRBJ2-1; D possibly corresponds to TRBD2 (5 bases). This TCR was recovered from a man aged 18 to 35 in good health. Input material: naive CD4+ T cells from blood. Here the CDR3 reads CASSLVLAGDEQFF. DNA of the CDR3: TGTGCCAGCAGCTTAGTGCTAGCTGGGGATGAGCAGTTCTTC.